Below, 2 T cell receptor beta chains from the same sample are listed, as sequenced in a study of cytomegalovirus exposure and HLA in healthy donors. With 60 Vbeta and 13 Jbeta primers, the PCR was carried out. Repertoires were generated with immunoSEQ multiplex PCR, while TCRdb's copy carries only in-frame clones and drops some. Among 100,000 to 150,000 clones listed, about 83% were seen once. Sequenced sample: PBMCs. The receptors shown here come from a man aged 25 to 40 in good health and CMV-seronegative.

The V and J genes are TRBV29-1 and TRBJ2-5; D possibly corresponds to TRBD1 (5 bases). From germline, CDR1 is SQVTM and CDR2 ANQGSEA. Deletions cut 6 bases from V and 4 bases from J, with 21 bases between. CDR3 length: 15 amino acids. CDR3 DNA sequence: TGCAGCGTGGGAAGACAGAGCAGTAAGTCAGAGACCCAGTACTTC. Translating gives CSVGRQSSKSETQYF.

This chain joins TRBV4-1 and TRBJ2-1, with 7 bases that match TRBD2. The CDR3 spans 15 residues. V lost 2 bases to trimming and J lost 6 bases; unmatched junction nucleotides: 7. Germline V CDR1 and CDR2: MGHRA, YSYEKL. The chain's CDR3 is CASSQPSGASNEQFF. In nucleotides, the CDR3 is TGCGCCAGCAGCCAACCCAGCGGGGCTAGCAATGAGCAGTTCTTC.